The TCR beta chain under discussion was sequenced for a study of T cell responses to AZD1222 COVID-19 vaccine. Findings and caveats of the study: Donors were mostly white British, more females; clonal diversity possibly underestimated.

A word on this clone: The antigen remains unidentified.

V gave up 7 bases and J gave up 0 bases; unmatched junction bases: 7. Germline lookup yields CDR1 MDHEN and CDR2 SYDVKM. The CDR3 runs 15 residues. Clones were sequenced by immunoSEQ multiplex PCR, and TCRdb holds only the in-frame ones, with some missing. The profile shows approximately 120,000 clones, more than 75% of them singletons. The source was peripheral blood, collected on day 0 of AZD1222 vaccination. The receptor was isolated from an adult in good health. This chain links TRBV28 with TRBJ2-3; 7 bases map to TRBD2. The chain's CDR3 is CASTPGGRSTDTQYF. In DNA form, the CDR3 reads TGTGCCAGCACCCCGGGCGGGAGAAGCACAGATACGCAGTATTTT.